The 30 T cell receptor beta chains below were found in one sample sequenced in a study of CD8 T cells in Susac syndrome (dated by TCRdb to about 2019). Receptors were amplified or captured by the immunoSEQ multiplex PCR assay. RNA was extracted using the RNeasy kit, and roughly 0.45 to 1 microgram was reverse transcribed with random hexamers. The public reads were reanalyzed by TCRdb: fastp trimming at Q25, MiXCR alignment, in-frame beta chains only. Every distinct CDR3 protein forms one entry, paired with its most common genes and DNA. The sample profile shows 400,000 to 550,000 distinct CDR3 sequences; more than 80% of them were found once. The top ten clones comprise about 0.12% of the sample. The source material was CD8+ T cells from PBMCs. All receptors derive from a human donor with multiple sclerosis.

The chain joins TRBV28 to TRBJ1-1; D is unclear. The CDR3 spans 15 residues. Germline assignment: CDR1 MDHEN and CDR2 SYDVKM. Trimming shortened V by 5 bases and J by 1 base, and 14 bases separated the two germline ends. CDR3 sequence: CASSTVAEKNTEAFF. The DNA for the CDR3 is TGTGCCAGCAGTACGGTTGCGGAAAAGAACACTGAAGCTTTCTTT.

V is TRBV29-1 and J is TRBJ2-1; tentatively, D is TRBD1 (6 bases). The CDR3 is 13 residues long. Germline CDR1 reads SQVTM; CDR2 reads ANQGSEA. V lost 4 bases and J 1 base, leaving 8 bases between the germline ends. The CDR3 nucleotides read TGCAGCGTTGTAGGGGGTTCCTACAATGAGCAGTTCTTC. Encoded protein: CSVVGGSYNEQFF.

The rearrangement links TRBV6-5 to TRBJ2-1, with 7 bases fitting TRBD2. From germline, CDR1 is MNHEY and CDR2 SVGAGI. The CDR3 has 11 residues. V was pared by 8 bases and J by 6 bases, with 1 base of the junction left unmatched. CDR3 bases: TGTGCCAGCGGGACTATCAATGAGCAGTTCTTC. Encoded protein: CASGTINEQFF.

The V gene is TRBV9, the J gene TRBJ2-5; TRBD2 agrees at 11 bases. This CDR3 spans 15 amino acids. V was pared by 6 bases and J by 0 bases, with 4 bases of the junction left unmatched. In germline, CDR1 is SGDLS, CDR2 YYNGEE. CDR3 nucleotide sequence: TGTGCCAGCAACGAGGGACTAGCGGACCAAGAGACCCAGTACTTC. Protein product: CASNEGLADQETQYF.

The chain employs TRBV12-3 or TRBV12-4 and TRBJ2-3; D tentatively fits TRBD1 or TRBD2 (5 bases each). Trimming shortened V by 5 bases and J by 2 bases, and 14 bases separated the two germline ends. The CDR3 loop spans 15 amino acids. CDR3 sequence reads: CASSEGPLATDTQYF. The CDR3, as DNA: TGTGCCAGCAGTGAGGGACCCCTTGCCACAGATACGCAGTATTTT.

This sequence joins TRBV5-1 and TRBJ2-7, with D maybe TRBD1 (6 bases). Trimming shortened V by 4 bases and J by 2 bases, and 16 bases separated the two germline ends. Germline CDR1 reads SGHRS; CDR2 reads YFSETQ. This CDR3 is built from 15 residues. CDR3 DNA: TGCGCCAGCAGCCCCTGGACAGAAACTACCTACGAGCAGTACTTC. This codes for CASSPWTETTYEQYF.

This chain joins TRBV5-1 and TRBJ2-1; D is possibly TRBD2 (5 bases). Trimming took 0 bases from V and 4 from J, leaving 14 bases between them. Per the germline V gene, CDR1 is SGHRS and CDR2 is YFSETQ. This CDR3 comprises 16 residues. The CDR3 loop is CASSLAESGAYNEQFF. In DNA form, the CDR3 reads TGCGCCAGCAGCTTGGCCGAGAGCGGAGCTTACAATGAGCAGTTCTTC.

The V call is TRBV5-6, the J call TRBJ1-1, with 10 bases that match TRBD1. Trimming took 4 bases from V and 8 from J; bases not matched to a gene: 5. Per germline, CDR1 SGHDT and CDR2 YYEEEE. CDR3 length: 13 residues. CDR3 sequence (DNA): TGTGCCAGCAGCCCGACAGGGGGCCTCGAAGCTTTCTTT. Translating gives CASSPTGGLEAFF.

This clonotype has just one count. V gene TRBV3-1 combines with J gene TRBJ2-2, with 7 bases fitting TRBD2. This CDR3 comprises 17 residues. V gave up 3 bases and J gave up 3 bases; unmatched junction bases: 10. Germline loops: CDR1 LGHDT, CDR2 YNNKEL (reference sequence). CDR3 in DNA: TGTGCCAGCAGCCAGGGAGGGACGGAACGGTACACCGGGGAGCTGTTTTTT. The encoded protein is CASSQGGTERYTGELFF. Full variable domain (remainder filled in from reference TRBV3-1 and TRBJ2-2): DTAVSQTPKYLVTQMGNDKSIKCEQNLGHDTMYWYKQDSKKFLKIMFSYNNKELIINETVPNRFSPKSPDKAHLNLHINSLELGDSAVYFCASSQGGTERYTGELFFGEGSRLTVL.

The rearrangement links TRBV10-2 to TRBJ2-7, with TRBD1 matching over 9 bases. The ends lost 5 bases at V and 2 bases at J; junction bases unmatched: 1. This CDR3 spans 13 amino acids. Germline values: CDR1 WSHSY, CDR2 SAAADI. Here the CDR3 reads CASSRDRAYEQYF. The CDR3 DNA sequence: TGCGCCAGCAGTCGGGACAGGGCCTACGAGCAGTACTTC.

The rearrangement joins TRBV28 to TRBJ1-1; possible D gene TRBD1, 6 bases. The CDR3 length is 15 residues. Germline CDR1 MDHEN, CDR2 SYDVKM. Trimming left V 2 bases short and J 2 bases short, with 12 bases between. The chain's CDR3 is CASSLVLGANTEAFF. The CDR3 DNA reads TGTGCCAGCAGTTTAGTACTGGGGGCAAACACTGAAGCTTTCTTT.

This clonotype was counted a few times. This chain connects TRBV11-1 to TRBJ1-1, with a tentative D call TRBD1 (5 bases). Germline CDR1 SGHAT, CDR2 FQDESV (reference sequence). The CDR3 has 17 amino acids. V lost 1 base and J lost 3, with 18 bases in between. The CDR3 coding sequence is TGTGCCAGCAGCTTAGGTGATGGGGCAGGGCGATACACTGAAGCTTTCTTT. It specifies CASSLGDGAGRYTEAFF. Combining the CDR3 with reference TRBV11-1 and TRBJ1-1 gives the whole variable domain EAEVAQSPRYKITEKSQAVAFWCDPISGHATLYWYRQILGQGPELLVQFQDESVVDDSQLPKDRFSAERLKGVDSTLKIQPAELGDSAMYLCASSLGDGAGRYTEAFFGQGTRLTVV.

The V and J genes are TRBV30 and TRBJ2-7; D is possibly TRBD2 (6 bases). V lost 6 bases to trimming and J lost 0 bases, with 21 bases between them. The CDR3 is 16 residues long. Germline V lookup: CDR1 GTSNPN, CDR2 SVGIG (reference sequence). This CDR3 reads CACLLRDLRSSYEQYF. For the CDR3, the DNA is TGTGCCTGCCTACTCCGGGACTTGAGGAGCTCCTACGAGCAGTACTTC. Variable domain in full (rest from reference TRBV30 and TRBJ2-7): SQTIHQWPATLVQPVGSPLSLECTVEGTSNPNLYWYRQAAGRGLQLLFYSVGIGQISSEVPQNLSASRPQDRQFILSSKKLLLSDSGFYLCACLLRDLRSSYEQYFGPGTRLTVT.

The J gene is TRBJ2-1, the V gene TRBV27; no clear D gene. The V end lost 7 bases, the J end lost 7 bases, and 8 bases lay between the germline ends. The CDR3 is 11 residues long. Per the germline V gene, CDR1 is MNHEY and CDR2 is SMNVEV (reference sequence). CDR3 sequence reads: CASTHGNEQFF. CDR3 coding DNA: TGTGCCAGCACGCACGGTAATGAGCAGTTCTTC.

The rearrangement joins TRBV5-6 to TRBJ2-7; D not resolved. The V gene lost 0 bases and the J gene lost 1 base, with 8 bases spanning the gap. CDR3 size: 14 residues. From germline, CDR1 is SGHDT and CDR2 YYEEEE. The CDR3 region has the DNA TGTGCCAGCAGCTTGGAAGTTCAGTCCTACGAGCAGTACTTC. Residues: CASSLEVQSYEQYF.

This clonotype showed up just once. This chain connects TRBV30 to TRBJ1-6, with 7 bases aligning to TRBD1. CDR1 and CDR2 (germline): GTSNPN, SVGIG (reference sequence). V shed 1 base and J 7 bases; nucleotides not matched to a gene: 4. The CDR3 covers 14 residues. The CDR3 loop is CAWSAGQANSPLHF. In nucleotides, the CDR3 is TGTGCCTGGAGTGCCGGACAGGCAAATTCACCCCTCCACTTT. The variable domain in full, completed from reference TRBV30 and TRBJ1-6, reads SQTIHQWPATLVQPVGSPLSLECTVEGTSNPNLYWYRQAAGRGLQLLFYSVGIGQISSEVPQNLSASRPQDRQFILSSKKLLLSDSGFYLCAWSAGQANSPLHFGNGTRLTVT.

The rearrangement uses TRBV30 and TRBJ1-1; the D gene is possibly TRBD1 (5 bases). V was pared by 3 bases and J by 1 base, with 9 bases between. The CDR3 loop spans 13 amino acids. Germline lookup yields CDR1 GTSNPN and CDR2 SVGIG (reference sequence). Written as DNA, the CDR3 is TGTGCCTGGAGCAATGGACAGAACACTGAAGCTTTCTTT. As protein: CAWSNGQNTEAFF.

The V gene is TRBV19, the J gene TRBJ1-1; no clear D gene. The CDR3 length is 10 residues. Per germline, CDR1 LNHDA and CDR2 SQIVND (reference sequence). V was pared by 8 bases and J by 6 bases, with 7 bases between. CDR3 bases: TGTGCCAGTCGGGCTTCTGAAGCTTTCTTT. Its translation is CASRASEAFF.

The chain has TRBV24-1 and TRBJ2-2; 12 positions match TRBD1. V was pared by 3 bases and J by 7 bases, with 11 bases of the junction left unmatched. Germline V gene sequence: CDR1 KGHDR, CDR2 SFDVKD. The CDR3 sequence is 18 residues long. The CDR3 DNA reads TGTGCCACCAGTGATACGCGGGACAGGGGGCGTACAGACGGGGAGCTGTTTTTT. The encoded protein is CATSDTRDRGRTDGELFF.

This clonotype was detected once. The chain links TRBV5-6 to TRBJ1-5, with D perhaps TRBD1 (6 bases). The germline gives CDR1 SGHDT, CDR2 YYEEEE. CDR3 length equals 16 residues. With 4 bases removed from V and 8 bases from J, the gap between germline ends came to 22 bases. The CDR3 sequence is CASSVGKGGWMEPQHF. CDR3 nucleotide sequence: TGTGCCAGCAGCGTTGGGAAGGGGGGTTGGATGGAGCCCCAGCATTTT. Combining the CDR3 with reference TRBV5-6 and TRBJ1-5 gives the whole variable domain DAGVTQSPTHLIKTRGQQVTLRCSPKSGHDTVSWYQQALGQGPQFIFQYYEEEERQRGNFPDRFSGHQFPNYSSELNVNALLLGDSALYLCASSVGKGGWMEPQHFGDGTRLSIL.

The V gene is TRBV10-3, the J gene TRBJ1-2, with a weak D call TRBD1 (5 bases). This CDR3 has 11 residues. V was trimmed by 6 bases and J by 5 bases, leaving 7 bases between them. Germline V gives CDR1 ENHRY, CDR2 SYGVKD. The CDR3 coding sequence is TGTGCCATCAGCAGGGAGTATGGCTACACCTTC. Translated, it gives CAISREYGYTF.

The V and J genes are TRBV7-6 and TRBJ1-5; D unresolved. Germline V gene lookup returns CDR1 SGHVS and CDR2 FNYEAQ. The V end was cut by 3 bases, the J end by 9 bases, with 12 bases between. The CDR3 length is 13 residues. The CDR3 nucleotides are TGTGCCAGCAGCTTGGACCAACGGGGGCCCCAGCATTTT. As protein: CASSLDQRGPQHF. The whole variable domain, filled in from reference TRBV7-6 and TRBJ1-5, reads GAGVSQSPRYKVTKRGQDVALRCDPISGHVSLYWYRQALGQGPEFLTYFNYEAQQDKSGLPNDRFSAERPEGSISTLTIQRTEQRDSAMYRCASSLDQRGPQHFGDGTRLSIL.

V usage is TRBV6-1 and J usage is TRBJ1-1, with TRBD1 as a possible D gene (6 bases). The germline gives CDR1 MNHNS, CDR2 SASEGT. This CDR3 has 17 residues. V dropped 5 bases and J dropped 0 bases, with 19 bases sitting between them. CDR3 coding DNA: TGTGCCAGCAGTCCCGGGGGGGGCTACGATTTGAACACTGAAGCTTTCTTT. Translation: CASSPGGGYDLNTEAFF.

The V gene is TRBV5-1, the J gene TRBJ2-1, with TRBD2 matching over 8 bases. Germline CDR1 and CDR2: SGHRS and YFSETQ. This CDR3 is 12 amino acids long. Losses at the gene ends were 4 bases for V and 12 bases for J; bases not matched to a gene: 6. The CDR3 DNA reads TGCGCCAGCAGCGCGACAGCGGGGGTGCAGTTCTTC. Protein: CASSATAGVQFF.

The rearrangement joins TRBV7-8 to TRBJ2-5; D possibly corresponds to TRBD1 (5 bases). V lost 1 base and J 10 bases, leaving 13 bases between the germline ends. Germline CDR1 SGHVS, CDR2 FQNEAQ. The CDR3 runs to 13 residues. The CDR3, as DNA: TGTGCCAGCAGCTTAGGGGGCGATGGGGACCAGTACTTC. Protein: CASSLGGDGDQYF. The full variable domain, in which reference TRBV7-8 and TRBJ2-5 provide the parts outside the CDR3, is GAGVSQSPRYKVAKRGQDVALRCDPISGHVSLFWYQQALGQGPEFLTYFQNEAQLDKSGLPSDRFFAERPEGSVSTLKIQRTQQEDSAVYLCASSLGGDGDQYFGPGTRLLVL.

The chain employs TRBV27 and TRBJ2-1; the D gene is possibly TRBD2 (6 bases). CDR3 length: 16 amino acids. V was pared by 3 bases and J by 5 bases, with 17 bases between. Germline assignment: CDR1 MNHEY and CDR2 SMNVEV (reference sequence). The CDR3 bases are TGTGCCAGCAGTTTTTCCCCGGGACTTCCAGACAATGAGCAGTTCTTC. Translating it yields CASSFSPGLPDNEQFF.

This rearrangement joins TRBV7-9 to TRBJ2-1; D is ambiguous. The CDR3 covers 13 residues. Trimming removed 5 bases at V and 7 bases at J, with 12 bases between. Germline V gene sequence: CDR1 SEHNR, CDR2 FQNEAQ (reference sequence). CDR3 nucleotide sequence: TGTGCCAGCAGCGATGGATCTATGAATGAGCAGTTCTTC. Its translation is CASSDGSMNEQFF.

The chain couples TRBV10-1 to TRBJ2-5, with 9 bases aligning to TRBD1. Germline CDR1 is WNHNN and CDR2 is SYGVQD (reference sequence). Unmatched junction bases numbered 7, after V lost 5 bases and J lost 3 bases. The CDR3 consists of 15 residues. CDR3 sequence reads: CASSQHRGLEETQYF. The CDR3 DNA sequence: TGCGCCAGCAGTCAACACAGGGGGCTGGAAGAGACCCAGTACTTC.

The CDR3 here is CASSLVGLGNQPQHF. Written as DNA, the CDR3 is TGTGCCAGCAGTTTGGTAGGGCTGGGCAATCAGCCCCAGCATTTT. The rearrangement joins TRBV27 to TRBJ1-5; D is uncertain. V gave up 3 bases and J gave up 2 bases, with 11 bases separating them. CDR1 is MNHEY, CDR2 SMNVEV, per germline (reference sequence). This CDR3 contains 15 residues.

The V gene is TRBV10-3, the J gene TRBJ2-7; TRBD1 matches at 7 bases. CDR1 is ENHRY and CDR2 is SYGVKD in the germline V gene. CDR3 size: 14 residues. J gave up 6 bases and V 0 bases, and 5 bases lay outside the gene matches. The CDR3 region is CAISESTGIAEQYF. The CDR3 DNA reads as TGTGCCATCAGTGAGTCGACAGGGATCGCCGAGCAGTACTTC.